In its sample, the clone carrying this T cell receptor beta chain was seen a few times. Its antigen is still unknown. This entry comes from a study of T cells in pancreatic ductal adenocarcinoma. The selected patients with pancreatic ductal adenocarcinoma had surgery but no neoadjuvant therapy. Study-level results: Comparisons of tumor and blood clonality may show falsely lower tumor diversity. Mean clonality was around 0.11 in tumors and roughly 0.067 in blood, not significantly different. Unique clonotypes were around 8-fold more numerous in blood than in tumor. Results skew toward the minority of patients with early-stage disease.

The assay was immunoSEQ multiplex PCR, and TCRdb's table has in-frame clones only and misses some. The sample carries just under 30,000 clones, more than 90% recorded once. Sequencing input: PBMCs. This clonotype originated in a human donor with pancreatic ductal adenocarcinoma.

The CDR3 DNA is TGTGCCAGCTCACCACGGACAGGGGCAGATACGCAGTATTTT. Its translation: CASSPRTGADTQYF. The rearrangement joins TRBV18 to TRBJ2-3, with TRBD1 matching over 9 bases. CDR3 length: 14 residues. V shed 1 base and J 4 bases; nucleotides not matched to a gene: 0. CDR1 KGHSH and CDR2 LQKENI come from the germline V gene.